This T cell receptor beta chain stems from a study of T cell repertoires in cytomegalovirus infection. Concerning this clonotype: Antigen specificity is unknown.

MiXCR, run by TCRdb on the reads, gives a single entry per CDR3 protein. The sample includes roughly 600,000 distinct CDR3 sequences, 20% to 25% of them seen just once. Whole-study results and caveats: The response measured ex vivo was dominated by TCR beta clonotypes (HLA-C-restricted and CMV-specific).

The CDR3 has 12 residues. Germline V gene sequence: CDR1 MNHEY, CDR2 SVGEGT. Trimming cost V 2 bases and J 9 bases, with 10 bases left between them. The sample comprised CD8+ T cells from PBMCs. The V and J genes are TRBV6-2 or TRBV6-3 and TRBJ1-1; D remains unclear. This clonotype was sampled from a human donor in good health (CMV status not recorded). Some clones in this sample may be carry-over from other donors' samples. CDR3 sequence: CASSYDLIQAFF. CDR3 DNA: TGTGCCAGCAGTTACGACCTCATCCAAGCTTTCTTT.